This T cell receptor (beta chain) comes out of a study of blood T cells in healthy people across ages. Germline loops: CDR1 DFQATT, CDR2 SNEGSKA (reference sequence). The CDR3 loop spans 12 amino acids. V shed 8 bases and J shed 2 bases, with 11 bases lying between them. Total RNA was isolated from each sample in quantities of at least 5 micrograms. This clonotype has a handful of counts. Its antigen is currently unknown. Through a sample-barcoded 5' primer and a J-beta primer mix, a second PCR was run for roughly 7 to 11 cycles. Every cDNA molecule bore a tag from a template-switch adaptor containing 12 random nucleotides. A minimum of 2.5 million CDR3-containing paired-end reads was obtained for each sample. TCRdb analysed the 5' RACE reads with MiXCR anew, one entry per CDR3 protein. The repertoire consists of 700,000 or so distinct CDR3 sequences, with 40% to 50% occurring once and the leading ten covering about 32%.

Overall study findings and caveats: Strong correlation linked observed beta diversity and percent naive T cells.

This TCR was recovered from a man older than 75 in good health. The V call is TRBV20-1, the J call TRBJ2-3, with D possibly matching TRBD2 (6 bases). Sequenced input: blood. For the CDR3, the DNA is TGCAGTCGTAGCGGCAACACAGATACGCAGTATTTT. Translation: CSRSGNTDTQYF.